This TCR beta chain was identified during a study of regulatory T cells (dated by TCRdb to between 2018 and 2020). Broadly, across the study: Between CD3G-deficient patients and healthy controls, the study compared T-cell receptor beta repertoires in sorted regulatory T cells, conventional CD4+ T cells and CD8+ T cells.

All CD3G-deficient patients had evidence of autoimmunity, which was more severe in two of the patients. Patients ranged from 2 to 39 years of age at testing and had reduced naive and increased memory CD4+ and CD8+ T-cell proportions. CD4+ cells were FACS-sorted into CD25-high CD127-low regulatory T cells and CD25-low CD127-high conventional CD4+ T cells. Six or seven individuals with CD3G deficiency were included in the patient group. An international network of physicians spanning the United States, Europe and Asia provided the patient samples and clinical data. Ficoll density separation was used to isolate peripheral blood mononuclear cells. For the multiplex PCR, 52 forward TRBV primers and 13 reverse TRBJ primers were used, and amplification bias was corrected with both assay-based and computational methods. Rearranged TRB loci were amplified from genomic DNA by multiplex PCR within the immunoSEQ assay. Sequencing of the TRB amplicons was done on an Illumina HiSeq platform. In the paper's pipeline: Custom algorithms error-filtered the raw sequences and aligned the raw sequences to reference gene sequences, after which the immunoSEQ online tools were used for analysis. Frequencies of productive and nonproductive TRB rearrangements were assessed among unique sequences as well as among total sequences. The likelihood of self-reactivity was estimated by examining two features, hydrophobicity and amino acid composition, of TRB CDR3 positions 6 and 7. Group comparisons used t tests, Mann-Whitney tests or two-way ANOVA run in Prism software. TCRdb retrieved this table from immuneACCESS and kept in-frame rearrangements only. Not all clones are present; in checked studies, unresolved V genes account for under half, and no reason is known for the remainder. The V and J calls and the clone size are those of that table, but D and trimming were determined from the DNA. This sample has approximately 40,000 clones in its table, and around 89% of those were observed once. In total, the top ten clones hold approximately 2.4% of the sample.

With respect to this clone: No antigen is known for it. No much larger clonotype is one base removed from it; base qualities were not supplied.

On the study overall, not on this receptor specifically: In patients, repertoires had restricted unique TRB V-J pairs and skewed V and J gene usage, with regulatory T cells showing the most marked changes. Hydrophobic residues at CDR3 positions 6 and 7 were enriched in conventional CD4+ T cells from CD3G-deficient patients, which suggests more self-reactive specificities.

V loses 3 bases of germline sequence and J loses 4 bases, and the interval between the two ends is 6 bases. From its cysteine to its phenylalanine, the CDR3 spans 12 amino acids. The kept DNA is CDR3 alone, 36 bases in frame from the first base. As encoded in the germline V gene (reference sequence), CDR1 is SEHNR while CDR2 is FQNEAQ. The chain joins TRBV7-9 to TRBJ1-2; no D gene call is confident. This receptor was obtained from a person under 35 with CD3G deficiency. Input material: conventional CD4+ T cells sorted from blood. The DNA sequence is as follows: TGTGCCAGCAGCTTCGACTCCTATGGCTACACCTTC. Its translation reads: CASSFDSYGYTF.